This T cell receptor (beta chain) was retrieved from a study of technical replicates of blood from a handful of donors. Trimming removed 5 bases at V and 8 bases at J, with 15 bases between. This CDR3 spans 12 amino acids. The germline V gene encodes CDR1 SQVTM and CDR2 ANQGSEA. Profiling relied on immunoSEQ multiplex PCR, and the TCRdb table lists in-frame clones only, not all of them. The sample holds under 15,000 clones, 85% to 95% seen once. V and J are TRBV29-1 and TRBJ1-2; a weak D match, TRBD1 (6 bases). The sample consisted of PBMCs. The sequence was obtained from a human donor in good health. The DNA of the CDR3 is TGCAGCGTTACCCCCCGACAGGTGGGCTACACCTTC. Translated, it gives CSVTPRQVGYTF.